Listed below are T cell receptor beta chains from one sample, sequenced in a study of vaccination effects on CD4 cells after COVID-19. Method: immunoSEQ multiplex PCR; TCRdb's copy keeps in-frame clones and lacks some. The sample gives 37,000 or so clones, approximately 74% of which show up once; about 3% is in the top ten. The antigens for these receptors are not known. Sequencing used CD4+ T cells from PBMCs cultured without peptide, obtained before COVID-19 vaccination. The receptors here all came from a human donor who received a COVID-19 vaccine. CDR3s include the opening cysteine and the closing phenylalanine or tryptophan. Each record gives: clone size, D gene, J gene, V gene, CDR3 protein, CDR3 DNA. D genes are given only for firm matches. Size tells how often a clone was seen (once, few, many) or the class of an expanded clone, and some rows leave it out.

size: once; D: TRBD1; J: TRBJ1-6; V: TRBV12-3/TRBV12-4; CDR3: CASSKGQTGPLHF; DNA: TGTGCCAGCAGCAAGGGACAGACGGGACCCCTCCACTTT
size: .; D: .; J: TRBJ2-1; V: TRBV9; CDR3: CASSARTDYNEQFF; DNA: TGTGCCAGCAGCGCGCGGACAGACTACAATGAGCAGTTCTTC
size: .; D: .; J: TRBJ2-7; V: TRBV14; CDR3: CASSQGDRGSYEQYF; DNA: TGTGCCAGCAGCCAAGGGGATAGGGGATCCTACGAGCAGTACTTC
size: .; D: .; J: TRBJ2-5; V: TRBV28; CDR3: CASSYAGGGTQYF; DNA: TGTGCCAGCAGTTACGCGGGCGGCGGGACCCAGTACTTC
size: .; D: .; J: TRBJ1-6; V: TRBV19; CDR3: CASSMLGGTSPLHF; DNA: TGTGCCAGTAGTATGCTGGGGGGCACTTCACCCCTCCACTTT
size: .; D: .; J: TRBJ2-7; V: TRBV3-1/TRBV3-2; CDR3: CASSQYQTGSSEQYF; DNA: TGTGCCAGCAGCCAATACCAGACAGGATCCAGCGAGCAGTACTTC
size: .; D: TRBD1; J: TRBJ1-4; V: TRBV14; CDR3: CASSHATGLYGEKLFF; DNA: TGTGCCAGCAGCCATGCGACAGGGTTGTACGGTGAAAAACTGTTTTTT
size: .; D: .; J: TRBJ2-5; V: TRBV3-1/TRBV3-2; CDR3: CASSQVERLETQYF; DNA: TGTGCCAGCAGCCAAGTTGAACGCTTAGAGACCCAGTACTTC
size: .; D: TRBD1; J: TRBJ1-5; V: TRBV28; CDR3: CASSSGQGARNQPQHF; DNA: TGTGCCAGCAGCTCCGGACAGGGGGCGAGGAATCAGCCCCAGCATTTT
size: few; D: TRBD2; J: TRBJ2-1; V: TRBV4-3; CDR3: CASSQYSGSSYNEQFF; DNA: TGCGCCAGCAGCCAGTATAGCGGGAGCTCCTACAATGAGCAGTTCTTC
size: .; D: .; J: TRBJ2-1; V: TRBV28; CDR3: CASSQDSFRLVSYNEQFF; DNA: TGTGCCAGCAGTCAGGACTCGTTCCGCCTCGTCTCCTACAATGAGCAGTTCTTC
size: once; D: TRBD2; J: TRBJ2-1; V: TRBV6-5; CDR3: CASRSRGRHNEQFF; DNA: TGTGCCAGCAGAAGTCGCGGGAGACACAATGAGCAGTTCTTC
size: .; D: .; J: TRBJ2-3; V: TRBV15; CDR3: CATSVLSSVDTQYF; DNA: TGTGCCACCAGCGTACTTTCTAGCGTCGACACGCAGTATTTT
size: few; D: .; J: TRBJ2-2; V: TRBV11-2; CDR3: CASSLALYGELFF; DNA: TGTGCCAGCAGCTTAGCGCTATACGGGGAGCTGTTTTTT
size: .; D: TRBD2; J: TRBJ2-1; V: TRBV2; CDR3: CASSVGGTSGYNEQFF; DNA: TGTGCCAGCAGTGTGGGGGGGACTAGCGGATACAATGAGCAGTTCTTC
size: .; D: .; J: TRBJ1-2; V: TRBV6-5; CDR3: CASRRIRGGYTF; DNA: TGTGCCAGCAGGCGGATCAGGGGTGGCTACACCTTC
size: .; D: .; J: TRBJ1-2; V: TRBV6-5; CDR3: CATRRGGAFNYGYTF; DNA: TGTGCCACCCGTCGGGGGGGGGCCTTTAACTATGGCTACACCTTC
size: .; D: TRBD2; J: TRBJ2-2; V: TRBV12-5; CDR3: CASGFSRTSGRSGELFF; DNA: TGTGCTAGTGGTTTTAGCCGGACTAGCGGGAGGTCCGGGGAGCTGTTTTTT
size: .; D: .; J: TRBJ2-1; V: TRBV19; CDR3: CASGRYNEQFF; DNA: TGTGCCAGCGGTCGCTACAATGAGCAGTTCTTC
size: .; D: .; J: TRBJ2-7; V: TRBV20-1; CDR3: CSAWRGREQYF; DNA: TGCAGTGCCTGGAGGGGACGGGAGCAGTACTTC
size: .; D: .; J: TRBJ1-1; V: TRBV27; CDR3: CASSLVPGKSEAFF; DNA: TGTGCCAGCAGTTTAGTGCCAGGAAAATCCGAAGCTTTCTTT
size: once; D: TRBD2; J: TRBJ2-1; V: TRBV3-1/TRBV3-2; CDR3: CASRRTSGRSSYNEQFF; DNA: TGTGCCAGCAGACGGACTAGCGGGAGGAGCTCCTACAATGAGCAGTTCTTC
size: .; D: TRBD2; J: TRBJ2-3; V: TRBV7-6; CDR3: CASSLALAGGMDTQYF; DNA: TGTGCCAGCAGCTTAGCGCTAGCGGGAGGTATGGATACGCAGTATTTT
size: .; D: TRBD2; J: TRBJ2-3; V: TRBV5-1; CDR3: CASEGGGLGTDTQYF; DNA: TGCGCCAGCGAAGGCGGGGGACTCGGGACAGATACGCAGTATTTT
size: .; D: TRBD2; J: TRBJ2-5; V: TRBV29-1; CDR3: CSVGTRALETQYF; DNA: TGCAGCGTTGGGACTAGGGCGCTGGAGACCCAGTACTTC
size: .; D: .; J: TRBJ1-2; V: TRBV6-1; CDR3: CASSEAWSREDGYTF; DNA: TGTGCCAGCAGTGAAGCTTGGAGCAGGGAAGATGGCTACACCTTC
size: once; D: .; J: TRBJ2-6; V: TRBV2; CDR3: CASRALQAGANVLTF; DNA: TGTGCCAGCAGGGCCCTTCAGGCTGGGGCCAACGTCCTGACTTTC
size: .; D: .; J: TRBJ2-7; V: TRBV12-3/TRBV12-4; CDR3: CASSLLLPYEQYF; DNA: TGTGCCAGCAGTTTGCTCCTTCCCTACGAGCAGTACTTC
size: .; D: .; J: TRBJ2-7; V: TRBV7-9; CDR3: CASSLGWAYEQYF; DNA: TGTGCCAGCAGCTTAGGTTGGGCCTACGAGCAGTACTTC
size: few; D: .; J: TRBJ1-6; V: TRBV5-1; CDR3: CASSLVSHGSPLHF; DNA: TGCGCCAGCAGCTTGGTCAGTCACGGCTCACCCCTCCACTTT
size: .; D: TRBD2; J: TRBJ2-3; V: TRBV28; CDR3: CASSSGGRADTQYF; DNA: TGTGCCAGCAGTTCTGGCGGGAGGGCGGATACGCAGTATTTT
size: .; D: TRBD2; J: TRBJ2-3; V: TRBV5-4; CDR3: CASTIRTSGNTDTQYF; DNA: TGTGCCAGCACCATTAGGACTAGCGGAAACACAGATACGCAGTATTTT
size: once; D: TRBD1; J: TRBJ1-1; V: TRBV18; CDR3: CASSPGTASTEAFF; DNA: TGTGCCAGCTCACCAGGGACAGCAAGCACTGAAGCTTTCTTT
size: .; D: TRBD1; J: TRBJ1-6; V: TRBV6-5; CDR3: CASSYSNRGDSPLHF; DNA: TGTGCCAGCAGTTACTCTAACAGGGGTGACTCACCCCTCCACTTT
size: .; D: .; J: TRBJ1-1; V: TRBV6-5; CDR3: CASSYYREGTEAFF; DNA: TGTGCCAGCAGTTACTACAGGGAGGGGACTGAAGCTTTCTTT
size: .; D: TRBD2; J: TRBJ2-5; V: TRBV28; CDR3: CASSFPRTSGRATQETQYF; DNA: TGTGCCAGCAGTTTCCCTCGGACTAGCGGGAGGGCAACCCAAGAGACCCAGTACTTC
size: .; D: TRBD1; J: TRBJ1-1; V: TRBV28; CDR3: CASSQNKMGQGAGNTEAFF; DNA: TGTGCCAGCAGCCAAAACAAAATGGGACAGGGGGCAGGGAACACTGAAGCTTTCTTT
size: .; D: .; J: TRBJ1-1; V: TRBV28; CDR3: CASRVLTNTEAFF; DNA: TGTGCCAGCAGAGTCCTCACTAACACTGAAGCTTTCTTT
size: few; D: .; J: TRBJ1-4; V: TRBV5-8; CDR3: CASSRDGEKLFF; DNA: TGTGCCAGCAGCCGGGACGGTGAAAAACTGTTTTTT
size: .; D: .; J: TRBJ2-1; V: TRBV30; CDR3: CAWGGAGVGEQFF; DNA: TGTGCCTGGGGGGGGGCGGGAGTCGGGGAGCAGTTCTTC
size: .; D: TRBD1; J: TRBJ2-5; V: TRBV14; CDR3: CASSPPGTGGETQYF; DNA: TGTGCCAGCAGCCCACCCGGGACAGGGGGCGAGACCCAGTACTTC
size: few; D: .; J: TRBJ1-2; V: TRBV28; CDR3: CASSLGQSLSYTF; DNA: TGTGCCAGCAGTTTGGGCCAGTCTCTAAGCTACACCTTC
size: .; D: .; J: TRBJ1-5; V: TRBV12-3/TRBV12-4; CDR3: CASSSPPQPQHF; DNA: TGTGCCAGCAGTTCCCCGCCTCAGCCCCAGCATTTT
size: .; D: .; J: TRBJ2-7; V: TRBV3-1/TRBV3-2; CDR3: CASSQAGPTFF; DNA: TGTGCCAGCAGCCAAGCGGGACCTACCTTCTTC
size: once; D: .; J: TRBJ1-6; V: TRBV1; CDR3: CTSSQDLTASVGSSYNSPLHF; DNA: TGCACCAGCAGCCAAGATCTGACGGCGTCAGTGGGGAGCTCCTATAATTCACCCCTCCACTTT
size: .; D: TRBD2; J: TRBJ2-5; V: TRBV11-3; CDR3: CASSLTSGGKETQYF; DNA: TGTGCCAGCAGCTTGACTAGCGGGGGCAAAGAGACCCAGTACTTC